This T cell receptor (beta chain) stems from a study of blood T cell repertoires in COVID-19. At the level of the study: The samples span acute and convalescent COVID-19 from the United States, Italy and Spain. T cells, B-cell-depleted T cells, or PBMCs supplied cDNA or gDNA.

The CDR3 contains 15 residues. The germline gives CDR1 MGHDK, CDR2 SYGVNS. Losses at the gene ends were 8 bases for V and 3 bases for J; bases not matched to a gene: 8. The authors' processing: Reference gene primer amplification in the assay estimated nucleated cell counts. TCRdb keeps only in-frame clones here, not all; method: immunoSEQ multiplex PCR. That table furnishes V, J and clone size, whereas the DNA furnished D and trimming. The profile shows 250,000 to 300,000 clones, around 85% of them singletons. The chain couples TRBV25-1 to TRBJ2-2; 8 bases fit TRBD2. This receptor was taken from a man in his fifties with active or convalescent COVID-19. The sample consisted of peripheral blood. Here the CDR3 DNA reads TGTGCCAGCCTAAAGCGGGAGTACGACACCGGGGAGCTGTTTTTT. Translating it yields CASLKREYDTGELFF.